This T cell receptor beta chain was observed in a study of regulatory T cells in long-lasting Graves disease. This CDR3 is 16 amino acids long. Germline lookup yields CDR1 SGHTA and CDR2 FQGNSA. The germline V and J ends were trimmed by 5 bases and 0 bases, with 15 bases remaining between them. The time point here: newly diagnosed GD, antithyroid drugs for less than 3 months. Extracted PBMC RNA gave rise to the TCR library. Sequencing libraries for TCR beta were prepared with iRepertoire HTBI primers and Arm-PCR of CDR3 regions. TCRdb used MiXCR to reprocess the multiplex PCR reads, holding one entry per CDR3 protein. The sample includes roughly 530,000 distinct CDR3 sequences, roughly 15% of them seen just once. These same data were also listed under a study on T cells in Graves' hyperthyroidism and ophthalmopathy.

The origin of this receptor is a woman between 40 and 65 years old with Graves disease. V usage is TRBV7-2 and J usage is TRBJ2-3, with unresolved D. The material sequenced was peripheral blood mononuclear cells (PBMCs), taken at new diagnosis, from a patient treated with antithyroid drugs. CDR3 amino acids: CASSPPLSGSTDTQYF. For the CDR3, the DNA is TGTGCCAGCAGCCCACCCTTATCGGGTAGCACAGATACGCAGTATTTT. Filled out from reference TRBV7-2 and TRBJ2-3, the complete variable domain reads GAGVSQSPSNKVTEKGKDVELRCDPISGHTALYWYRQSLGQGLEFLIYFQGNSAPDKSGLPSDRFSAERTGGSVSTLTIQRTQQEDSAVYLCASSPPLSGSTDTQYFGPGTRLTVL.